These 20 T cell receptor beta chains originate from one sample sequenced in a study of regulatory T cells. Whole-study findings and limits: CD3G-deficient patients' regulatory T cells showed reduced Shannon diversity versus autologous conventional CD4+ and control regulatory cells.

The primer mix had 52 TRBV and 13 TRBJ primers. Data came from immunoSEQ multiplex PCR; TCRdb stores just in-frame clones and leaves some out. Of 3,000 to 4,000 clones detected, around 96% appear once; the ten largest clones hold approximately 3.5%. Antigens for these TCRs are unknown. Sequenced input: CD4+ Tregs sorted from blood. The receptors come from a person aged 18 to 29 with CD3G deficiency.

CDR3 bases: TGTGCCAGCAGCTTGGCGGAGACCCAGTACTTC. Protein product: CASSLAETQYF. J is TRBJ2-5 and V is TRBV7-9; D not certain. CDR3 size: 11 residues. Trimming took off 3 bases at V and 5 bases at J, with 4 bases between the two ends. Per germline, CDR1 SEHNR and CDR2 FQNEAQ (reference sequence).

The chain recombines TRBV19 with TRBJ1-1; no firm D call. The germline gives CDR1 LNHDA, CDR2 SQIVND (reference sequence). CDR3 length: 11 amino acids. Trimming stripped 5 bases from V and 12 bases from J, with 13 bases between. CDR3 in DNA: TGTGCCAGTAGTTCCCCGGGGAGGACTTTCTTT. Translation: CASSSPGRTFF.

The chain recombines TRBV5-1 with TRBJ2-5; 10 nucleotides match TRBD2. This CDR3 contains 15 residues. The trim removed 1 base at V and 2 bases at J, leaving 2 bases unmatched. Germline V CDR1 and CDR2: SGHRS, YFSETQ. This CDR3 reads CASSLSGRAQETQYF. The DNA for the CDR3 is TGCGCCAGCAGCTTGAGCGGGAGGGCTCAAGAGACCCAGTACTTC.

The chain uses TRBV18 and TRBJ2-3, with D hard to call. The CDR3 sequence is 13 residues long. The germline V gene has CDR1 KGHSH and CDR2 LQKENI. Deletions cut 2 bases from V and 5 bases from J, with 8 bases between. CDR3 DNA sequence: TGTGCCAGCTCACCAGTAGCTCAAGATACGCAGTATTTT. Translating it yields CASSPVAQDTQYF. Drawing the rest from reference TRBV18 and TRBJ2-3, the complete variable domain is NAGVMQNPRHLVRRRGQEARLRCSPMKGHSHVYWYRQLPEEGLKFMVYLQKENIIDESGMPKERFSAEFPKEGPSILRIQQVVRGDSAAYFCASSPVAQDTQYFGPGTRLTVL.

The gene calls are TRBV28 and TRBJ2-2; weak D call: TRBD2 (6 bases). This CDR3 is built from 15 residues. Germline assignment: CDR1 MDHEN and CDR2 SYDVKM. Trimming removed 4 bases at V and 4 bases at J, with 13 bases between. The CDR3 protein is CASSSRGAGTGELFF. As DNA, the CDR3 is TGTGCCAGCAGTTCCCGAGGAGCGGGCACCGGGGAGCTGTTTTTT.

CDR3 nucleotides: TGTGCCAGCAGCCAGGACCGTGAAAAACTGTTTTTT. The encoded protein is CASSQDREKLFF. The chain carries TRBV6-6 and TRBJ1-4; D gene uncertain. The CDR3 is made up of 12 amino acids. V was pared by 6 bases and J by 7 bases, with 9 bases between. Germline-derived CDR1 and CDR2 are MNHNY and SVGAGI (reference sequence).

V is TRBV19 and J is TRBJ2-3; no reliable D call. CDR3 length equals 13 residues. Germline assignment: CDR1 LNHDA and CDR2 SQIVND (reference sequence). Trimming removed 3 bases from V and 8 bases from J, with 12 bases in between. The CDR3 DNA follows: TGTGCCAGTAGTATCGACGACCGTGGTACGCAGTATTTT. This codes for CASSIDDRGTQYF. The whole variable domain, filled in from reference TRBV19 and TRBJ2-3, reads DGGITQSPKYLFRKEGQNVTLSCEQNLNHDAMYWYRQDPGQGLRLIYYSQIVNDFQKGDIAEGYSVSREKKESFPLTVTSAQKNPTAFYLCASSIDDRGTQYFGPGTRLTVL.

This clone was detected once. The CDR3 DNA is TGCAGCGTTAGGGAAGAGACCCAGTACTTC. Amino acids: CSVREETQYF. The genes are TRBV29-1 and TRBJ2-5, with D hard to call. The CDR3 contains 10 residues. Germline V lookup: CDR1 SQVTM, CDR2 ANQGSEA. V lost 5 bases to trimming and J lost 3 bases, with 4 bases between them.

The CDR3 reads CASSFRDRGGNEQFF. CDR3 in DNA: TGTGCCAGCAGTTTTCGGGACAGAGGAGGGAATGAGCAGTTCTTC. This rearrangement joins TRBV27 to TRBJ2-1; possible D gene TRBD1, 7 bases. Germline CDR1 and CDR2: MNHEY and SMNVEV (reference sequence). The CDR3 has 15 residues. Between the trimmed V and J ends, which lost 3 bases and 7 bases, there was a span of 16 bases.

This chain uses TRBV28 with TRBJ2-5; 8 nucleotides align to TRBD2. Germline assignment: CDR1 MDHEN and CDR2 SYDVKM. V shed 1 base, J shed 5 bases, and the junction held 6 bases outside the gene matches. The CDR3 spans 15 residues. The CDR3 DNA reads as TGTGCCAGCAGTTTATTCGGGGGGGCCCGGGAGACCCAGTACTTC. It codes for CASSLFGGARETQYF. The full variable domain, its missing parts supplied by reference TRBV28 and TRBJ2-5, is DVKVTQSSRYLVKRTGEKVFLECVQDMDHENMFWYRQDPGLGLRLIYFSYDVKMKEKGDIPEGYSVSREKKERFSLILESASTNQTSMYLCASSLFGGARETQYFGPGTRLLVL.

The V call is TRBV5-1, the J call TRBJ1-2; TRBD1 aligns across 9 bases. Germline CDR1 reads SGHRS; CDR2 reads YFSETQ. V was pared by 1 base and J by 8 bases, with 21 bases of the junction left unmatched. The CDR3 is 19 residues long. CDR3 residues: CASSLTQLKGQGIWRGYTF. The CDR3 DNA reads TGCGCCAGCAGCTTGACCCAGCTGAAAGGACAGGGGATTTGGAGGGGCTACACCTTC.

The rearrangement links TRBV28 to TRBJ2-2; D tentatively reads TRBD1 or TRBD2 (6 bases each). CDR3 length equals 14 residues. Germline CDR1 is MDHEN and CDR2 is SYDVKM. V was clipped by 10 bases and J by 4 bases, with 16 bases between them. CDR3 in DNA: TGTGCCACCCTACAGGGAGGCGGCACCGGGGAGCTGTTTTTT. As protein: CATLQGGGTGELFF.

The CDR3 is CASSRWLAGGPYEQYF. The CDR3 coding sequence is TGCGCCAGCAGTCGGTGGCTAGCGGGAGGGCCCTACGAGCAGTACTTC. This rearrangement joins TRBV23-1 to TRBJ2-7; the match to TRBD2 covers 12 bases. TRBV23-1 is an ORF, with its function uncertain. This CDR3 has 16 residues. With 4 bases clipped from V and 2 bases from J, the junction kept 6 bases outside the gene matches.

The chain recombines TRBV5-1 with TRBJ2-3, with D uncertain. The CDR3 runs 16 residues. V lost 4 bases to trimming and J lost 2 bases, with 17 bases between them. Germline CDR1 SGHRS, CDR2 YFSETQ. CDR3 region: CASSRLGSLYTDTQYF. The CDR3 DNA follows: TGCGCCAGCAGCCGCCTTGGAAGCCTATACACAGATACGCAGTATTTT.

The rearrangement links TRBV28 to TRBJ2-1; no definite D call. Deletions cut 8 bases from V and 4 bases from J, with 12 bases between. CDR1 MDHEN and CDR2 SYDVKM come from the germline V gene. The CDR3 extends over 13 amino acids. The CDR3 coding sequence is TGTGCCAGCCGAAGACTGGCTTACAATGAGCAGTTCTTC. It is translated as CASRRLAYNEQFF. Complete variable domain (other parts from reference TRBV28 and TRBJ2-1): DVKVTQSSRYLVKRTGEKVFLECVQDMDHENMFWYRQDPGLGLRLIYFSYDVKMKEKGDIPEGYSVSREKKERFSLILESASTNQTSMYLCASRRLAYNEQFFGPGTRLTVL.

In this sample, this clone turned up once. The chain couples TRBV6-1 to TRBJ1-2; the match to TRBD1 covers 7 bases. CDR3 size: 17 residues. After removal of 4 bases from V and 8 bases from J, the junction contained 19 bases not matched to a gene. In germline, CDR1 is MNHNS, CDR2 SASEGT. The CDR3 DNA is TGTGCCAGCAGTGTGGGGGGCCAGGGGGACAGACGAGGCGGCTACACCTTC. The encoded protein is CASSVGGQGDRRGGYTF.

The chain links TRBV18 to TRBJ2-1; either TRBD1 or TRBD2 may fit D (5 bases each). In germline, CDR1 is KGHSH, CDR2 LQKENI. Trimming stripped 5 bases from V and 5 bases from J, with 10 bases between. The length of the CDR3 is 13 residues. The CDR3 DNA reads TGTGCCAGCTCATTGGGACGACACAATGAGCAGTTCTTC. Protein product: CASSLGRHNEQFF.

The chain couples TRBV18 to TRBJ2-4; 8 bases agree with TRBD1. The V gene's germline CDR1 is KGHSH and CDR2 LQKENI. CDR3 size: 12 residues. The ends lost 6 bases at V and 10 bases at J; junction bases unmatched: 5. The CDR3 DNA reads TGTGCCAGCTCGGAGGACAGGGCTATTCAGTACTTC. Its protein product is CASSEDRAIQYF.

This clone has just one count. The chain has TRBV21-1 and TRBJ2-1; TRBD2, the table's D call, lacks a check against the DNA. TRBV21-1 represents a pseudogene. The CDR3 has 16 amino acids. As DNA, the CDR3 is TGTGCCAGCAGCGTACGACTCGCCGTCTCCTACAATGAGCAGTTCTTC. It is translated as CASSVRLAVSYNEQFF.

The V call is TRBV10-3, the J call TRBJ1-1, with a possible D match to TRBD1 (5 bases). CDR3 size: 13 residues. Germline loops: CDR1 ENHRY, CDR2 SYGVKD. The germline V and J ends were trimmed by 6 bases and 1 base, with 9 bases remaining between them. DNA for the CDR3: TGTGCCATCAGAGGCCAGGGGAACACTGAAGCTTTCTTT. Its protein product is CAIRGQGNTEAFF.